This T cell receptor (beta chain) originates from a study of response to subunit inactivated influenza vaccine (dated by TCRdb to 2016 to 2019). Describing the broader study: Deep quantitative profiling of the T cell receptor repertoire was used in the study to follow responses to a trivalent subunit inactivated influenza vaccine. The paper's findings and limits, for the study overall: It was suggested by the authors that each seasonal influenza vaccination may recruit only a limited number of new T cells.

This specimen's time point label, interpreted: around 42 days after influenza vaccine administration. V sheds 4 bases and J sheds 11 bases, leaving 22 bases between their ends. The CDR3 spans 15 residues, from the cysteine through the phenylalanine. CDR3 DNA is the only sequence kept; it has 45 bases, read in frame from the first base. CDR1 SGHDT and CDR2 YYEEEE were looked up in the germline V gene. This clonotype has only a few counts. This receptor's antigen is unknown. No base quality values were provided; no much bigger clone lies one nucleotide off. Preparation of the library involved RT-PCR. Sequencing instrument: Illumina HiSeq 2500. TCRdb ran its own pipeline on the public reads, namely fastp trimming at Q25 and MiXCR clone calling, and kept in-frame beta chains. Rows are combined by CDR3 protein, so each entry shows the most common genes and DNA. This sample comprises hundreds of thousands of distinct CDR3 sequences, 10% to 11% of them detected only once. Together, the top ten hold about 12% of the sample.

The chain uses TRBV5-6 and TRBJ1-5; the D segment could be TRBD1, given 6 matching bases. The TCR originated in a man in his fifties who received an inactivated influenza vaccine. Donor details come from another sample of the same person, matched by shared clones. Sequences were derived from PBMCs from blood, sampled about 40 days after vaccination. The CDR3 is CASSQTGDSPRSQHF. The DNA reads as follows: TGTGCCAGCAGCCAGACAGGAGACAGCCCTCGGTCCCAGCATTTT.